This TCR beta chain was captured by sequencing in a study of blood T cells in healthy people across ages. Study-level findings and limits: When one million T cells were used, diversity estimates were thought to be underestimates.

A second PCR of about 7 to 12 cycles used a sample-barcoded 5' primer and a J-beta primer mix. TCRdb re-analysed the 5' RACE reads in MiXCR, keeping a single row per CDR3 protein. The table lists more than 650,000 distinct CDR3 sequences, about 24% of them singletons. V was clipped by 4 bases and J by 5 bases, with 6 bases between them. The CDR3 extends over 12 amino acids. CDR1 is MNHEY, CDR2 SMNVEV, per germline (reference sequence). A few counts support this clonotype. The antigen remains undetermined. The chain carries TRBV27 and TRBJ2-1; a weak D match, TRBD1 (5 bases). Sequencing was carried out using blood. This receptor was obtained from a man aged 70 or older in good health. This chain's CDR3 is CASSSGHNEQFF. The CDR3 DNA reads TGTGCCAGCAGTTCAGGGCACAATGAGCAGTTCTTC.